These 2 T cell receptor beta chains were all obtained from the same sample, sequenced in a study of blood T cell repertoires in COVID-19. This table comes from immunoSEQ multiplex PCR, and its TCRdb copy is limited to in-frame clones, with some not included. The sample consists of some 140,000 clones, under 95% of them appearing once. Sequenced: peripheral blood. These receptors originate from a man aged 45-60 years with acute or convalescent COVID-19.

The chain employs TRBV2 and TRBJ2-7; 8 bases agree with TRBD1. The CDR3 has 15 residues. The germline gives CDR1 SNHLY, CDR2 FYNNEI. The junction had 9 bases not matched to a gene; V was cut back by 8 bases and J by 0 bases. In DNA, the CDR3 is TGTGCCAGCCTCAGGGGGCGTAGTGACTCCTACGAGCAGTACTTC. This codes for CASLRGRSDSYEQYF.

The chain recombines TRBV6-4 with TRBJ2-7; 7 nucleotides agree with TRBD2. CDR1 and CDR2 (germline): MRHNA, SNTAGT. V lost 6 bases and J lost 5; bases outside the gene matches: 4. The CDR3 contains 12 residues. As DNA, the CDR3 is TGTGCCAGCAGCCCCGGGGGGAACGAGCAGTACGTC. Residues: CASSPGGNEQYV.